This TCR beta chain was sequenced during a study of cytomegalovirus exposure and HLA in healthy donors. Study-level findings and limits: The HLA-A and HLA-B alleles of most subjects were reportedly predicted accurately from TCR beta sequences.

With regard to this clone: Its antigen is not identified.

It was with 60 Vbeta and 13 Jbeta primers that the PCR ran. The data were produced by immunoSEQ multiplex PCR, yet TCRdb's version contains in-frame clones alone and is incomplete. This table has about 230,000 clones, roughly 85% appearing once. J lost 4 bases, V lost 5 bases, and 3 bases had no gene match. This CDR3 spans 13 amino acids. Germline V gene data show CDR1 as GTSNPN and CDR2 as SVGIG (reference sequence). Material: PBMCs. The chain recombines TRBV30 with TRBJ2-3, with 10 bases lining up with TRBD1. The sequence came from a girl aged 2 to 10 in good health and CMV-seronegative. The CDR3 DNA sequence: TGTGCCTGGGGGGACAGGGGCCCAGATACGCAGTATTTT. It is translated as CAWGDRGPDTQYF. Variable domain in full (rest from reference TRBV30 and TRBJ2-3): SQTIHQWPATLVQPVGSPLSLECTVEGTSNPNLYWYRQAAGRGLQLLFYSVGIGQISSEVPQNLSASRPQDRQFILSSKKLLLSDSGFYLCAWGDRGPDTQYFGPGTRLTVL.